The 17 T cell receptor beta chains given below trace back to one sample, sequenced in a study of beta chain features in type 1 diabetes (dated by TCRdb to the late 2010s). The library relied on the immunoSEQ multiplex PCR assay. The entire isolated RNA was reverse transcribed using the High Capacity cDNA Reverse Transcription Kit, and thus expressed TCRB transcripts were sequenced. The immuneACCESS repertoire file appears here via TCRdb, limited to in-frame rearrangements. These files lack a portion of the clones; in checked studies, under half of the deficit traces to unresolved V genes, and the cause of the others is not known. This sample comprises about 330,000 clones, roughly 9.6% of them detected only once. The ten largest clones represent 0.015% of the sample. The sequenced sample consisted of naive CD4+ T cells from blood. Per the publication, the cell subset or site label means: true naive CD4+ T cells. These TCRs come from a woman in her twenties or thirties in good health.

The rearrangement joins TRBV7-2 to TRBJ2-3; 13 nucleotides match TRBD2. V trimming: 5 bases; J trimming: 1 base; junction bases outside the gene matches: 3. The CDR3 loop spans 16 amino acids. Germline-derived CDR1 and CDR2 are SGHTA and FQGNSA. CDR3 sequence reads: CASSIGTSGGTDTQYF. The CDR3 DNA reads TGTGCCAGCAGCATCGGGACTAGCGGGGGCACAGATACGCAGTATTTT.

V gene TRBV5-4 combines with J gene TRBJ2-5; D unresolved. V was trimmed by 0 bases and J by 1 base, leaving 4 bases between them. The length of the CDR3 is 13 residues. Germline V gene lookup returns CDR1 SGHNT and CDR2 YYREEE (reference sequence). The CDR3 nucleotides are TGTGCCAGCAGCTTGGAGAGCCAAGAGACCCAGTACTTC. Translation: CASSLESQETQYF.

The sample holds a few counts of this clone. The rearrangement uses TRBV5-1 and TRBJ2-1; TRBD1 matches 12 bases. The trim removed 4 bases at V and 5 bases at J, leaving 7 bases unmatched. Germline V CDR1 and CDR2: SGHRS, YFSETQ. The CDR3 extends over 16 amino acids. The CDR3 DNA reads as TGCGCCAGCAGCGGGACAGGGGGCCGGATGGACAATGAGCAGTTCTTC. It translates to CASSGTGGRMDNEQFF. Drawing the rest from reference TRBV5-1 and TRBJ2-1, the complete variable domain is KAGVTQTPRYLIKTRGQQVTLSCSPISGHRSVSWYQQTPGQGLQFLFEYFSETQRNKGNFPGRFSGRQFSNSRSEMNVSTLELGDSALYLCASSGTGGRMDNEQFFGPGTRLTVL.

This clone has a handful of counts. The rearrangement joins TRBV30 to TRBJ2-5, with TRBD2 matching over 7 bases. Germline assignment: CDR1 GTSNPN and CDR2 SVGIG (reference sequence). Losses at the gene ends were 3 bases for V and 5 bases for J; bases not matched to a gene: 9. CDR3 length equals 14 residues. Here the CDR3 DNA reads TGTGCCTGGAGCGGGGGAGGGCCCTTGGAGACCCAGTACTTC. It yields the protein CAWSGGGPLETQYF.

This clone was counted between two and nine times. In DNA form, the CDR3 reads TGTGCCAGCAGTTTGTCCGGACTAGCGGGTACAGATACGCAGTATTTT. It specifies CASSLSGLAGTDTQYF. V and J are TRBV6-5 and TRBJ2-3; TRBD2 agrees at 11 bases. The J segment lost 3 bases and the V segment lost 4 bases, leaving 6 bases of the junction unmatched. Germline V CDR1 and CDR2: MNHEY, SVGAGI. The CDR3 sequence is 16 residues long.

This clone turned up a few times. V gene TRBV9 combines with J gene TRBJ1-3; 10 nucleotides line up with TRBD1. Germline V lookup: CDR1 SGDLS, CDR2 YYNGEE. Losses at the gene ends were 4 bases for V and 2 bases for J; bases not matched to a gene: 12. The CDR3 extends over 18 amino acids. The chain's CDR3 is CASSPRLGQGMAGNTIYF. In DNA form, the CDR3 reads TGTGCCAGCAGCCCCAGACTGGGACAGGGGATGGCTGGAAACACCATATATTTT. The full variable domain, with the rest looked up from reference TRBV9 and TRBJ1-3, is DSGVTQTPKHLITATGQRVTLRCSPRSGDLSVYWYQQSLDQGLQFLIQYYNGEERAKGNILERFSAQQFPDLHSELNLSSLELGDSALYFCASSPRLGQGMAGNTIYFGEGSWLTVV.

This clone was detected a few times. The J gene is TRBJ2-1, the V gene TRBV28; a possible D gene is TRBD2 (5 bases). The CDR3 runs 16 residues. Trimming took off 6 bases at V and 8 bases at J, with 23 bases between the two ends. Germline CDR1 reads MDHEN; CDR2 reads SYDVKM. In DNA form, the CDR3 reads TGTGCCAGCAGGGGAGCCCCGGGATTCAAGGGCGATGAGCAGTTCTTC. Protein sequence: CASRGAPGFKGDEQFF.

This clone appeared a few times. This chain connects TRBV4-1 to TRBJ1-3, with D unclear. CDR3 length equals 15 residues. CDR1 is MGHRA, CDR2 YSYEKL, per germline. V lost 0 bases to trimming and J lost 4 bases, with 10 bases between them. CDR3 nucleotide sequence: TGCGCCAGCAGCCAAGATTTGGGGAGGGGAAACACCATATATTTT. It yields the protein CASSQDLGRGNTIYF.

The CDR3 DNA reads TGCGCCAGCAGCTTGCTTTCCCTGCAGGGAACAGATACGCAGTATTTT. Translation gives CASSLLSLQGTDTQYF. V is TRBV5-1 and J is TRBJ2-3, with D perhaps TRBD1 (5 bases). From germline, CDR1 is SGHRS and CDR2 YFSETQ. The CDR3 loop spans 16 amino acids. The V gene lost 1 base and the J gene lost 3 bases, with 15 bases spanning the gap.

Only a few counts were recorded for this clone. This chain uses TRBV5-1 with TRBJ2-1; the D is unclear. The germline V and J ends were trimmed by 0 bases and 9 bases, with 13 bases remaining between them. The CDR3 is 14 amino acids. Looked up from germline, CDR1 is SGHRS and CDR2 is YFSETQ. The CDR3 reads CASSLDFSGGEQFF. DNA of the CDR3: TGCGCCAGCAGCTTGGACTTTAGTGGCGGTGAGCAGTTCTTC.

The gene calls are TRBV28 and TRBJ2-7; 8 bases line up with TRBD1. From germline, CDR1 is MDHEN and CDR2 SYDVKM. CDR3 length: 15 residues. The trim removed 5 bases at V and 4 bases at J, leaving 10 bases unmatched. This CDR3 reads CASSTPGTGEYEQYF. The DNA for the CDR3 is TGTGCCAGCAGTACCCCCGGGACAGGAGAATACGAGCAGTACTTC.

This sequence joins TRBV5-6 and TRBJ2-3, with a tentative D call TRBD1 (5 bases). The V gene lost 5 bases and the J gene lost 2 bases, with 18 bases spanning the gap. The CDR3 is 16 residues long. In germline, CDR1 is SGHDT, CDR2 YYEEEE. The CDR3 DNA sequence: TGTGCCAGCAGAAGGACAAGCCCAATCGACACAGATACGCAGTATTTT. Translated, it gives CASRRTSPIDTDTQYF.

The genes are TRBV4-3 and TRBJ2-3, with 9 bases lining up with TRBD2. Germline CDR1 and CDR2: LGHNA and YSLEER. The CDR3 has 15 amino acids. Trimming removed 1 base from V and 3 bases from J; junction bases left unmatched: 2. The CDR3: CASSQGLAGTDTQYF. The CDR3 DNA is TGCGCCAGCAGCCAAGGGCTAGCGGGGACAGATACGCAGTATTTT.

This clone has just a few counts. The chain carries TRBV2 and TRBJ2-7; perhaps TRBD1 as D (5 bases). This CDR3 is 11 amino acids long. The V and J ends lost 4 bases and 6 bases respectively, with 7 bases between them. From germline, CDR1 is SNHLY and CDR2 FYNNEI. The CDR3 is CASSGTGEQYF. As DNA, the CDR3 is TGTGCCAGCAGTGGAACAGGCGAGCAGTACTTC. Supplemented by reference TRBV2 and TRBJ2-7, the full variable domain reads EPEVTQTPSHQVTQMGQEVILRCVPISNHLYFYWYRQILGQKVEFLVSFYNNEISEKSEIFDDQFSVERPDGSNFTLKIRSTKLEDSAMYFCASSGTGEQYFGPGTRLTVT.

This clone was counted between two and nine times. The genes are TRBV2 and TRBJ1-5; no clear D. With 5 bases removed from V and 0 bases from J, the gap between germline ends came to 8 bases. The germline CDR1 and CDR2 sequences are SNHLY and FYNNEI. The CDR3 sequence is 14 residues long. The CDR3 loop is CASSPTYSNQPQHF. The CDR3 nucleotides read TGTGCCAGCAGTCCAACCTATAGCAATCAGCCCCAGCATTTT. Full variable domain (rest looked up from reference TRBV2 and TRBJ1-5): EPEVTQTPSHQVTQMGQEVILRCVPISNHLYFYWYRQILGQKVEFLVSFYNNEISEKSEIFDDQFSVERPDGSNFTLKIRSTKLEDSAMYFCASSPTYSNQPQHFGDGTRLSIL.

The rearrangement links TRBV5-1 to TRBJ2-1; possibly TRBD2 for D (5 bases). The CDR3 has 16 amino acids. Germline V gene sequence: CDR1 SGHRS, CDR2 YFSETQ. The V gene lost 5 bases and the J gene lost 2 bases, with 17 bases spanning the gap. The CDR3, as DNA: TGCGCCAGCAGATATACTAGAAGCGGAACCTACAATGAGCAGTTCTTC. This sequence encodes CASRYTRSGTYNEQFF. Variable domain in full (rest from reference TRBV5-1 and TRBJ2-1): KAGVTQTPRYLIKTRGQQVTLSCSPISGHRSVSWYQQTPGQGLQFLFEYFSETQRNKGNFPGRFSGRQFSNSRSEMNVSTLELGDSALYLCASRYTRSGTYNEQFFGPGTRLTVL.

The chain employs TRBV11-3 and TRBJ2-3; 10 positions agree with TRBD2. After removal of 5 bases from V and 2 bases from J, the junction contained 7 bases not matched to a gene. Germline assignment: CDR1 SGHNT and CDR2 YENEEA. This CDR3 has 16 amino acids. The CDR3 sequence: CASSAGTSEYTDTQYF. The CDR3 DNA reads TGTGCCAGCAGCGCTGGGACTAGCGAGTACACAGATACGCAGTATTTT.